These 20 T cell receptor beta chains share one sample of origin, sequenced in a study of cytomegalovirus exposure and HLA in healthy donors. Primers: 60 Vbeta forward and 13 Jbeta reverse. TCRdb's table, derived via immunoSEQ multiplex PCR, lists solely in-frame clones and lacks some. The data show 97,000 or so clones, roughly three fifths seen once. The sample was PBMCs. The receptors here all came from a human donor in good health.

CDR3 in amino acids: CATSRDPLASSGNTIYF. CDR3 DNA sequence: TGTGCCACCAGCAGAGATCCGCTGGCCTCCTCTGGAAACACCATATATTTT. The chain links TRBV15 to TRBJ1-3; no firm D call. CDR3 length equals 17 residues. V was pared by 0 bases and J by 0 bases, with 12 bases between. The V gene's germline CDR1 is LNHNV and CDR2 YYDKDF (reference sequence).

This clone has a handful of counts. CDR3 nucleotide sequence: TGTGCCAGCAGCGTAGACCCGGGGGTCAACTATGGCTACACCTTC. This sequence encodes CASSVDPGVNYGYTF. V is TRBV9 and J is TRBJ1-2; D perhaps matches TRBD1 (5 bases). V lost 0 bases, J lost 2 bases, and 11 bases lay in between. CDR1 and CDR2 from the germline V gene are SGDLS and YYNGEE. This CDR3 has 15 residues.

The genes are TRBV11-2 and TRBJ2-1, with a tentative D call TRBD2 (6 bases). In germline, CDR1 is SGHAT, CDR2 FQNNGV. V lost 0 bases, J lost 10 bases, and 13 bases lay in between. The CDR3 totals 14 residues. The CDR3 coding sequence is TGTGCCAGCAGCTTAGAGTTTAGCGGAGGCGAGCAGTTCTTC. Translated: CASSLEFSGGEQFF.

This clone has more than one count but fewer than ten. The gene calls are TRBV19 and TRBJ2-7; 7 nucleotides align to TRBD1. Germline loops: CDR1 LNHDA, CDR2 SQIVND (reference sequence). The CDR3 sequence is 15 residues long. V gave up 3 bases and J gave up 0 bases; unmatched junction bases: 5. The CDR3 protein is CASSITGDGSYEQYF. The DNA of the CDR3 is TGTGCCAGTAGTATCACAGGGGACGGCTCCTACGAGCAGTACTTC.

V gene TRBV6-1 combines with J gene TRBJ1-1; D might be TRBD1 (5 bases). CDR1 is MNHNS and CDR2 is SASEGT in the germline V gene. Trimming pared 1 base from V and 9 bases from J, leaving 9 bases between. The CDR3 sequence is 12 residues long. CDR3 amino acids: CASSEVDRQAFF. In DNA form, the CDR3 reads TGTGCCAGCAGTGAAGTAGACAGACAAGCTTTCTTT.

V usage is TRBV30 and J usage is TRBJ1-2; perhaps TRBD1 as D (5 bases). This CDR3 is built from 15 residues. Germline CDR1 is GTSNPN and CDR2 is SVGIG (reference sequence). V dropped 4 bases and J dropped 6 bases, with 21 bases sitting between them. The CDR3 DNA reads TGTGCCTGGACCCTCCCAGACAGTCTACGGCATGGCTACACCTTC. Translation gives CAWTLPDSLRHGYTF.

The J gene is TRBJ1-5, the V gene TRBV11-2; possible D gene TRBD1, 5 bases. Per germline, CDR1 SGHAT and CDR2 FQNNGV. Trimming left V 9 bases short and J 5 bases short, with 17 bases between. This CDR3 has 14 amino acids. CDR3 amino acids: CASSMGGSDQPQHF. CDR3 in DNA: TGTGCCAGTAGTATGGGGGGGTCAGATCAGCCCCAGCATTTT.

This clone has more than one count but fewer than ten. This rearrangement joins TRBV7-8 to TRBJ2-5; TRBD2 matches 9 bases. Germline trimming cut 5 bases from V and 4 bases from J; bases unmatched to any gene: 8. The germline V gene encodes CDR1 SGHVS and CDR2 FQNEAQ. The CDR3 contains 15 residues. The CDR3 DNA reads as TGTGCCAGCAGCCTTTTAGCGGGAGAGGGAGAGACCCAGTACTTC. Translating gives CASSLLAGEGETQYF.

The gene calls are TRBV21-1 and TRBJ1-4; the D call of TRBD1 is as the table states it, not checked on the DNA. TRBV21-1 constitutes a pseudogene. The CDR3 runs 19 residues. CDR3 in amino acids: CASSNRGAGPVATNEKLFF. CDR3 coding DNA: TGTGCCAGCAGCAATAGGGGTGCAGGGCCCGTAGCAACTAATGAAAAACTGTTTTTT.

In its sample, this clone was seen a few times. The gene calls are TRBV2 and TRBJ2-4; 9 bases agree with TRBD2. The CDR3 loop spans 16 amino acids. Germline V gene lookup returns CDR1 SNHLY and CDR2 FYNNEI. The junction had 7 bases not matched to a gene; V was cut back by 7 bases and J by 0 bases. Here the CDR3 reads CASKREANLAKNIQYF. CDR3 in DNA: TGTGCCAGCAAGCGGGAGGCTAACCTAGCCAAAAACATTCAGTACTTC.

The sample holds a few counts of this clone. This sequence joins TRBV5-4 and TRBJ2-1; 12 positions agree with TRBD2. The germline CDR1 and CDR2 sequences are SGHNT and YYREEE (reference sequence). The CDR3 runs 18 residues. With V trimmed by 0 bases and J by 8 bases, 12 bases remained unmatched. CDR3 DNA sequence: TGTGCCAGCAGCTTGGGGCTTCTAGCGGGAGGGCCAAGGGATGAGCAGTTCTTC. It specifies CASSLGLLAGGPRDEQFF.

The V gene is TRBV28, the J gene TRBJ1-5; D possibly corresponds to TRBD1 (6 bases). V dropped 3 bases and J dropped 7 bases, with 22 bases sitting between them. There are 17 residues in the CDR3. CDR1 and CDR2 (germline): MDHEN, SYDVKM. The chain's CDR3 is CASSFSRRWGQGQPQHF. The CDR3 nucleotides read TGTGCCAGCAGTTTCAGCCGGCGGTGGGGTCAGGGGCAGCCCCAGCATTTT.

A word on this clone: The same CDR3 is also encoded by other DNA sequences in this sample. The rearrangement links TRBV4-1 to TRBJ2-1; 12 positions agree with TRBD2. The junction had 4 bases not matched to a gene; V was cut back by 0 bases and J by 10 bases. The CDR3 is made up of 15 amino acids. CDR1 and CDR2 from the germline V gene are MGHRA and YSYEKL. Written as DNA, the CDR3 is TGCGCCAGCAGCCAAGATCCAGGACTAGCGGGGGAGCAGTTCTTC. This codes for CASSQDPGLAGEQFF.

CDR3 sequence reads: CASMHRFTEAFF. The CDR3, as DNA: TGTGCCAGCATGCACAGGTTCACTGAAGCTTTCTTT. V is TRBV6-6 and J is TRBJ1-1, with a weak D call TRBD1 (5 bases). CDR1 and CDR2 from the germline V gene are MNHNY and SVGAGI (reference sequence). The V and J ends lost 7 bases and 4 bases respectively, with 10 bases between them. CDR3 length equals 12 residues.

This clone has just a few counts. The gene calls are TRBV19 and TRBJ1-1, with TRBD1 matching over 9 bases. CDR3 length equals 18 residues. Germline CDR1 is LNHDA and CDR2 is SQIVND (reference sequence). The V gene end was trimmed by 5 bases and the J gene end by 1 base; junction bases not matched to a gene: 14. The CDR3 is CASSPRGTGSRWNTEAFF. The CDR3 region has the DNA TGTGCCAGTAGTCCTAGGGGGACAGGGTCTCGGTGGAACACTGAAGCTTTCTTT.

The rearrangement joins TRBV14 to TRBJ1-4; 7 bases map to TRBD1. Germline CDR1 and CDR2: SGHDN and FVKESK. CDR3 length equals 16 residues. Unmatched junction bases numbered 10, after V lost 2 bases and J lost 7 bases. The CDR3 sequence: CASSQLQGSRGEKLFF. The CDR3 DNA sequence: TGTGCCAGCAGCCAACTACAGGGGAGTAGGGGTGAAAAACTGTTTTTT.

Here the CDR3 reads CASSFSRADTIYF. DNA of the CDR3: TGTGCCAGCAGCTTCTCCAGGGCGGACACCATATATTTT. J is TRBJ1-3 and V is TRBV7-9; D perhaps matches TRBD1 (5 bases). CDR1 is SEHNR and CDR2 is FQNEAQ in the germline V gene (reference sequence). This CDR3 has 13 amino acids. The V and J ends lost 3 bases and 8 bases respectively, with 11 bases between them.

This chain joins TRBV5-4 and TRBJ2-5; 8 nucleotides align to TRBD2. J lost 5 bases, V lost 0 bases, and 3 bases had no gene match. The CDR3 extends over 14 amino acids. Germline CDR1 is SGHNT and CDR2 is YYREEE (reference sequence). For the CDR3, the DNA is TGTGCCAGCAGCTTGGGGCGGGAGGTTGAGACCCAGTACTTC. It translates to CASSLGREVETQYF.

The V and J genes are TRBV27 and TRBJ2-1; tentatively, D is TRBD2 (6 bases). V lost 5 bases to trimming and J lost 0 bases, with 14 bases between them. Germline V gives CDR1 MNHEY, CDR2 SMNVEV (reference sequence). This CDR3 has 16 residues. The CDR3: CASSLIAENSYNEQFF. The CDR3 DNA follows: TGTGCCAGCAGTCTTATAGCGGAAAACTCCTACAATGAGCAGTTCTTC.

The V and J genes are TRBV14 and TRBJ1-5; maybe TRBD1 (6 bases). From germline, CDR1 is SGHDN and CDR2 FVKESK. Trimming cost V 1 base and J 5 bases, with 12 bases left between them. The CDR3 is 15 residues long. The CDR3 here is CASSQGSQGDQPQHF. The CDR3 bases are TGTGCCAGCAGCCAAGGATCACAGGGCGATCAGCCCCAGCATTTT.